Below, one TCR beta chain is given with its context. What antigen it recognizes has not been identified. No base-level quality is on record; no much larger clone is a single base apart. This specimen comes from a study of blood T cell repertoires in COVID-19 (dated by TCRdb to 2018 to 2020). Some background on the complete study: The collaborator samples originated in the United States, Italy and Spain and spanned the acute and convalescent phases of COVID-19. The prospective study material was composed of cDNA or gDNA derived from T cells, B-cell-depleted T cells, or PBMCs. The dataset comprised deeply sampled blood TCRbeta repertoires from subjects exposed to, actively infected with, or recovered from COVID-19. The repertoires were released in a freely available public database intended as a resource for research on the immune response to SARS-CoV-2. Samples came from the ongoing ImmuneRACE study (first 160 participants) plus 1,254 subjects from 6 global collaborators. A de-identified subject ID, COVID-19 status, age in years and sex were almost always included in the sample metadata. Where HLA class I and class II types were available, the types were taken from metadata supplied by the sample provider, not from assay-based typing.

Paper-wide results and their limitations: The quantity of clinical and demographic metadata differed by source and by participant and was supplied without curation.

Collaborating institutions collected whole blood in K2EDTA tubes following their own protocols. For TCRbeta analysis, collaborators shipped samples as frozen whole blood, isolated PBMCs, or DNA extracted from either of those sample types. CDR1 SGHRS and CDR2 YFSETQ are derived from the germline V gene. The CDR3 has 16 amino acids, counting the end cysteine and phenylalanine. This entry keeps only the CDR3 DNA: 48 bases, framed from base 1. V drops 0 bases and J drops 1 base, leaving 13 bases in between. TCRbeta CDR3 regions were amplified from genomic DNA by means of the immunoSEQ Assay, a bias-controlled multiplex PCR. For the original study's pipeline: The number of nucleated cells in each sample was estimated from the amplification of reference gene primers within the assay. To quantify the absolute abundance of each unique TCRbeta CDR3 rearrangement, sequence reads were collapsed and filtered. For each sample, productive Simpson clonality was calculated as the square root of Simpson's diversity index across productive rearrangements. TCRdb took this table from immuneACCESS and kept in-frame rearrangements with V and J called. Such tables lack part of the clones; where checked against another copy, unresolved V genes explain under half of the gap, and the rest is unexplained. That table supplies the V and J calls and clone size; D and trimming were determined from the DNA. The sample contains 220,000 or so clones, 82% of them found a single time. The ten largest clonotypes hold 3.5% to 4% of the sample.

This receptor was taken from an elderly woman with acute or convalescent COVID-19. The rearrangement combines TRBV5-1 with TRBJ1-1; the D gene is perhaps TRBD1, from 5 matching bases. The specimen was peripheral blood. The DNA sequence reads TGCGCCAGCAGCTTGGAAGCCCAGGGATCGAACACTGAAGCTTTCTTT. It translates as CASSLEAQGSNTEAFF.